This TCR beta chain was sequenced in a study of cytomegalovirus exposure and HLA in healthy donors. Donors were drawn from the 120-subject validation cohort, separate from the roughly 670-subject first cohort. TCRdb keeps only in-frame clones here, not all; method: immunoSEQ multiplex PCR. The sample carries around 150,000 clones, around four fifths recorded once. CDR1 MNHNS and CDR2 SASEGT come from the germline V gene. Trimming stripped 4 bases from V and 3 bases from J, with 13 bases between. CDR3 length equals 15 residues. General study points: Cytomegalovirus-associated status was assigned to around 160 TCR beta chains. The dataset shows that most TCR sequences were rare, while some public TCRs occurred in many donors. Under in vitro conditions, a few CMV-associated chains were confirmed as specific for CMV antigens.

A word on this clone: Antigen: not known.

What was sequenced was PBMCs. This chain links TRBV6-1 with TRBJ1-3; the D is unclear. The clonotype was recovered from a man aged 25 to 40 in good health and CMV-seropositive. The CDR3 nucleotides are TGTGCCAGCAGTGTTGAGCTCAGGAATGGAAACACCATATATTTT. Amino acid sequence: CASSVELRNGNTIYF.